This T cell receptor (beta chain) was sequenced in a study of early T cells in non-severe SARS-CoV-2 infection. General study points: Private and CD4 specificities were missed by VDJdb matching, skewed to anti-spike CD8.

This clonotype was found a few times. Its cognate antigen is unknown. The CDR3 has 14 amino acids. The V end lost 1 base, the J end lost 0 bases, and 6 bases lay between the germline ends. The germline V gene has CDR1 KGHSH and CDR2 LQKENI. Separate cDNA molecules each had unique molecular identifiers attached to them. TCRdb itself ran the 5' RACE reads through MiXCR, one entry per CDR3 protein. The sample has about 62,000 distinct CDR3 sequences; 8.5% to 9.5% are singletons. V usage is TRBV18 and J usage is TRBJ1-1; D is unresolved. The sequence came from an adult who was a healthcare worker with PCR-confirmed SARS-CoV-2 infection or an uninfected control (not recorded which). The specimen was whole blood. CDR3 nucleotides: TGTGCCAGCTCACCACGGGAGATGAACACTGAAGCTTTCTTT. It specifies CASSPREMNTEAFF.